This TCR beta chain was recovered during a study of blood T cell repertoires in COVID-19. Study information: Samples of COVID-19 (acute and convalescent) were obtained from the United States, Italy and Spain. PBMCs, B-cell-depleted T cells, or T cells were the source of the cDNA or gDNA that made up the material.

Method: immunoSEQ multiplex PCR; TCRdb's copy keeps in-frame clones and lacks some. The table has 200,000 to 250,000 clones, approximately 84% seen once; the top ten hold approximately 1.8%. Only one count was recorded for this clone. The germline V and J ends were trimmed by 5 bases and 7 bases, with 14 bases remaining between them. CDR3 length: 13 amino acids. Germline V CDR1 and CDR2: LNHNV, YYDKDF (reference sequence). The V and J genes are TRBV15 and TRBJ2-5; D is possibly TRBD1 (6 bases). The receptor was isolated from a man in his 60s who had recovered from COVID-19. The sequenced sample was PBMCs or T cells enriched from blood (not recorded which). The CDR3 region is CATSVWDNPTQYF. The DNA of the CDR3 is TGTGCCACCAGCGTCTGGGACAATCCGACCCAGTACTTC.